Listed here are 15 T cell receptor beta chains from one sample, sequenced in a study of T cells in Graves' hyperthyroidism and ophthalmopathy. TCR beta CDR3 sequences were amplified from RNA transcripts. Using the HTBI primer set, a first-round RT-PCR was run on the TCR CDR3. TCRdb reprocessed the multiplex PCR reads via MiXCR and lists one record per CDR3 protein. This sample has 600,000 or so distinct CDR3 sequences, with roughly 46% found just once. The sample taken for sequencing was peripheral blood or thyroid tissue (not recorded which). All receptors come from a woman aged 18-29 years with Graves' hyperthyroidism.

This rearrangement joins TRBV7-2 to TRBJ1-5; 9 bases are shared with TRBD1. Looked up from germline, CDR1 is SGHTA and CDR2 is FQGNSA. The CDR3 loop spans 13 amino acids. The CDR3 sequence: CAGGQGGNQPQHF. The CDR3 DNA reads TGTGCGGGGGGACAGGGCGGCAATCAGCCCCAGCATTTT.

Only one count was recorded for this clonotype. A read error may explain this, as a much larger clone is one base away. The chain uses TRBV9 and TRBJ1-2; D gene uncertain. Germline V gives CDR1 SGDLS, CDR2 YYNGEE. The CDR3 length is 13 residues. CDR3 amino acids: CASSATSGVGHTF. The CDR3 DNA is TGTGCCAGCAGCGCCACGTCCGGGGTTGGCCACACCTTC.

The chain joins TRBV6-1 to TRBJ2-5, with D possibly matching TRBD1 (6 bases). Trimming removed 6 bases from V and 3 bases from J, with 17 bases in between. This CDR3 is 15 amino acids long. From germline, CDR1 is MNHNS and CDR2 SASEGT. The CDR3 coding sequence is TGTGCCAGCAGCTTCGGTCGGGACATCGAAGAGACCCAGTACTTC. Residues: CASSFGRDIEETQYF.

In the case of this clonotype: This sequence may be a read error, since a much larger clone differs from it by one base. The rearrangement uses TRBV29-1 and TRBJ2-7; TRBD2 might be the D (5 bases). The assigned J gene may be wrong: the sequence end matches TRBJ2-1 better. The CDR3 runs to 11 residues. Germline V lookup: CDR1 SQVTM, CDR2 ANQGSEA. The CDR3 region is CSAATNYEQFF. The CDR3 DNA sequence: TGCAGCGCCGCGACTAACTACGAGCAGTTCTTC.

The rearrangement uses TRBV2 and TRBJ2-7; 10 nucleotides agree with TRBD2. The CDR3 loop spans 13 amino acids. CDR1 and CDR2 from the germline V gene are SNHLY and FYNNEI. V lost 6 bases, J lost 4 bases, and 3 bases stayed unmatched. In DNA, the CDR3 is TGTGCCAGCAGAGCTAGCGGGAGATACGAGCAGTACTTC. As protein: CASRASGRYEQYF.

The V gene is TRBV7-2, the J gene TRBJ2-7; TRBD2 might be the D (5 bases). V was cut by 5 bases and J by 3 bases, with 14 bases left in between. Germline V CDR1 and CDR2: SGHTA, FQGNSA. The CDR3 contains 14 residues. The CDR3 protein is CASSPRLFVYEQYF. The CDR3 DNA reads TGTGCCAGCAGCCCGAGACTATTCGTCTACGAGCAGTACTTC.

This clonotype was detected a few times. The chain links TRBV7-9 to TRBJ1-4, with 8 positions matching TRBD1. CDR1 is SEHNR, CDR2 FQNEAQ, per germline (reference sequence). This CDR3 is built from 15 residues. Unmatched junction bases numbered 9, after V lost 6 bases and J lost 6 bases. CDR3 in amino acids: CASSPRDRTDEKLFF. The CDR3 DNA is TGTGCCAGCAGTCCCCGGGACAGGACGGATGAAAAACTGTTTTTT.

V is TRBV15 and J is TRBJ2-7; possible D gene TRBD2, 5 bases. The CDR3 extends over 11 amino acids. The germline gives CDR1 LNHNV, CDR2 YYDKDF (reference sequence). Trimming cost V 11 bases and J 2 bases, with 10 bases left between them. This CDR3 is CARADAYEQYF. In DNA form, the CDR3 reads TGTGCCCGAGCGGATGCCTACGAGCAGTACTTC.

This clonotype was seen ten or more times. V usage is TRBV29-1 and J usage is TRBJ1-1, with 9 bases identical to TRBD1. This CDR3 spans 14 amino acids. CDR1 and CDR2 (germline): SQVTM, ANQGSEA. V trimming: 1 base; J trimming: 6 bases; junction bases outside the gene matches: 6. The CDR3 coding sequence is TGCAGCGTTGAAGGAACGGACAGGGGCCCTGAAGCTTTCTTT. Amino acids: CSVEGTDRGPEAFF.

This rearrangement joins TRBV29-1 to TRBJ2-7; 9 positions match TRBD1. The CDR3 is made up of 12 amino acids. J lost 3 bases, V lost 6 bases, and 3 bases had no gene match. The germline CDR1 and CDR2 sequences are SQVTM and ANQGSEA. The CDR3 DNA reads TGCAGCGTGGACAGGGGTGGCTACGAGCAGTACTTC. This encodes CSVDRGGYEQYF.

Many counts were recorded for this clonotype. The junction departs from germline at one end; a sequencing error may be responsible. The V and J genes are TRBV7-2 and TRBJ2-7, with a tentative D call TRBD1 (5 bases). Germline loops: CDR1 SGHTA, CDR2 FQGNSA. This CDR3 comprises 15 residues. The DNA of the CDR3 is TGTGCCAGCAGCATAGCCCGACAGACTTACTACGAGCAGTACTTC. This encodes CASSIARQTYYEQYF.

Remarks on this clonotype: This may stem from a read error, because a much larger clone lies one nucleotide away. The J gene is TRBJ1-6, the V gene TRBV7-6, with TRBD1 identical over 8 bases. Germline V gene lookup returns CDR1 SGHVS and CDR2 FNYEAQ. The CDR3 contains 16 residues. The chain's CDR3 is CAGSSSRGHGDSPLHF. The CDR3 DNA reads as TGTGCCGGCAGCTCCTCCAGGGGGCATGGGGATTCACCCCTCCACTTT.

This chain uses TRBV20-1 with TRBJ2-7; 8 bases align to TRBD2. CDR3 length: 14 amino acids. Germline V CDR1 and CDR2: DFQATT, SNEGSKA (reference sequence). V lost 0 bases and J lost 5; bases outside the gene matches: 6. CDR3 in DNA: TGCAGTGCTAGAGAGGCAAGCGGGAGTAACGAGCAGTACTTC. Translation gives CSAREASGSNEQYF.

Comment on this clonotype: This may be a read error: a much more frequent sequence differs by one nucleotide. The V and J genes are TRBV24-1 and TRBJ1-4; a possible D gene is TRBD1 (6 bases). CDR1 is KGHDR and CDR2 is SFDVKD in the germline V gene. V was shortened by 10 bases and J by 4 bases, with 18 bases between the two germline ends. The CDR3 is made up of 15 amino acids. Here the CDR3 DNA reads TGTGCCACTGGCCCTCGGACAGCTGATAATGAAAAACTGTTTTTT. Amino acid sequence: CATGPRTADNEKLFF.

The CDR3 nucleotides are TGTGCCAGCAGCTTAGGGGGGGGAACCTCGTACTTC. Its protein product is CASSLGGGTSYF. The V and J genes are TRBV7-9 and TRBJ2-7; 7 bases match TRBD2. J was trimmed by 12 bases and V by 1 base; bases with no gene match: 6. CDR1 is SEHNR and CDR2 is FQNEAQ in the germline V gene (reference sequence). This CDR3 spans 12 amino acids.